This is a list of T cell receptor beta chains from one sample in a study of early T cells in non-severe SARS-CoV-2 infection. TCRdb reprocessed the 5' RACE reads via MiXCR and lists one record per CDR3 protein. Of about 33,000 distinct CDR3 sequences in the sample, roughly 5.9% were seen once. What was sequenced was whole blood. These receptors came from an adult who was a healthcare worker with PCR-confirmed SARS-CoV-2 infection or an uninfected control (not recorded which). Both conserved end residues are part of each CDR3. A D gene is named only where the DNA matches it firmly. Part of the rows lack a size; the others show once, few, many or a class for expanded clones.

>TRBD1|TRBJ2-3|many|TRBV3-1
CASSRDREDVDTQYF
TGTGCCAGCAGCCGGGACAGGGAGGATGTCGATACGCAGTATTTT
>TRBD2|TRBJ2-3|many|TRBV5-4
CASSRTSGSPDTQYF
TGTGCCAGCAGCCGGACTAGCGGGAGTCCAGATACGCAGTATTTT
>NA|TRBJ1-1|many|TRBV5-6
CASSLPGRGLNTEAFF
TGTGCCAGCAGCCTACCAGGCAGGGGCCTGAACACTGAAGCTTTCTTT
>NA|TRBJ2-6|many|TRBV18
CASSRERTAYSSGANVLTF
TGTGCCAGCTCCCGCGAACGGACAGCCTACTCCTCTGGGGCCAACGTCCTGACTTTC
>NA|TRBJ2-3|few|TRBV10-1
CASSVGDDTQYF
TGCGCCAGCAGTGTTGGGGATGATACGCAGTATTTT
>NA|TRBJ2-7|many|TRBV19
CASSPRDFSYEQYF
TGTGCCAGTAGTCCCCGGGACTTCTCCTACGAGCAGTACTTC
>NA|TRBJ2-3|few|TRBV10-1
CASSDRDSTDTQYF
TGCGCCAGCAGTGACCGGGACAGCACAGATACGCAGTATTTT
>NA|TRBJ1-1|many|TRBV18
CASSPFLNTEAFF
TGTGCCAGCTCACCCTTTTTGAACACTGAAGCTTTCTTT
>NA|TRBJ1-5|many|TRBV18
CASSPGSGTSGSQHF
TGTGCCAGCTCACCAGGCAGCGGGACCAGCGGGTCCCAGCATTTT
>NA|TRBJ2-2|many|TRBV7-2
CASSQPYANTGELFF
TGTGCCAGCAGCCAACCCTACGCGAACACCGGGGAGCTGTTTTTT
>NA|TRBJ2-7|few|TRBV5-1
CASSSPGRGGYEQYF
TGCGCCAGCAGCTCCCCGGGCAGGGGCGGTTACGAGCAGTACTTC
>NA|TRBJ2-3|many|TRBV18
CASSVGGLGDTQYF
TGTGCCAGCTCCGTAGGGGGGCTCGGAGATACGCAGTATTTT
>NA|TRBJ2-1|many|TRBV5-1
CASSLWGESPSYNEQFF
TGCGCCAGCAGCTTGTGGGGGGAGTCCCCTTCCTACAATGAGCAGTTCTTC
>NA|TRBJ2-5|many|TRBV7-9
CASSFQEETQYF
TGTGCCAGCAGCTTTCAGGAAGAGACCCAGTACTTC
>NA|TRBJ2-1|few|TRBV6-5
CASSYEGNSAREQFF
TGTGCCAGCAGTTACGAAGGCAACTCCGCAAGGGAGCAGTTCTTC
>TRBD1|TRBJ2-3|few|TRBV30
CAWEGASDTQYF
TGTGCCTGGGAGGGGGCATCTGATACGCAGTATTTT
>NA|TRBJ2-3|few|TRBV12-3/TRBV12-4
CASSLLSPGDTQYF
TGTGCCAGCAGTTTACTCAGTCCGGGGGATACGCAGTATTTT
>TRBD1|TRBJ1-1|few|TRBV12-3/TRBV12-4
CASSLRDRGPNEAFF
TGTGCCAGCAGTTTGCGGGACAGGGGGCCAAATGAAGCTTTCTTT
>TRBD1|TRBJ1-5|many|TRBV2
CASSFTGGQPQHF
TGTGCCAGCAGCTTCACAGGGGGTCAGCCCCAGCATTTT
>NA|TRBJ2-6|many|TRBV29-1
CSVAGTPNWANVLTF
TGCAGCGTGGCCGGGACTCCAAACTGGGCCAACGTCCTGACTTTC
>NA|TRBJ1-2|few|TRBV27
CASSSRNILNYGYTF
TGTGCCAGCAGTTCCCGGAATATACTAAACTATGGCTACACCTTC
>NA|TRBJ2-5|few|TRBV20-1
CSASQDIKTQYF
TGCAGTGCTTCTCAGGACATTAAGACCCAGTACTTC
>TRBD1|TRBJ1-2|few|TRBV27
CASRLTGGSLGYTF
TGTGCCAGCAGACTGACAGGGGGTTCTCTTGGCTACACCTTC
>TRBD1|TRBJ1-1|many|TRBV12-3/TRBV12-4
CASRQGAVEAFF
TGTGCCAGTAGACAGGGGGCGGTTGAAGCTTTCTTT
>TRBD1|TRBJ2-1|medium-sized|TRBV6-4
CASSAQGQAFDEQFF
TGTGCCAGCAGTGCCCAAGGACAGGCCTTCGATGAGCAGTTCTTC
>NA|TRBJ2-7|many|TRBV4-2
CASSPSAGDSYEQYF
TGTGCCAGCAGCCCCTCCGCGGGTGACTCCTACGAGCAGTACTTC
>TRBD1|TRBJ1-6|many|TRBV4-1
CASSQDGGGGNSPLHF
TGCGCCAGCAGCCAAGACGGGGGAGGGGGCAATTCACCCCTCCACTTT
>TRBD2|TRBJ2-1|many|TRBV19
CASSPGLVGGNEQFF
TGTGCCAGTAGCCCGGGACTCGTGGGAGGGAATGAGCAGTTCTTC
>NA|TRBJ2-3|NA|TRBV24-1
CATSDLPASSTDTQYF
TGTGCCACCAGTGATTTACCGGCTTCAAGCACAGATACGCAGTATTTT
>TRBD1|TRBJ1-5|many|TRBV18
CASSPDRDWNQPQHF
TGTGCCAGCTCACCAGACAGGGATTGGAATCAGCCCCAGCATTTT
>NA|TRBJ2-1|many|TRBV7-9
CASSLASNEQFF
TGTGCCAGCAGCTTAGCATCCAATGAGCAGTTCTTC
>TRBD1|TRBJ2-5|many|TRBV7-2
CASSFDRGETQYF
TGTGCCAGCAGCTTCGACAGGGGGGAGACCCAGTACTTC
>TRBD2|TRBJ2-7|many|TRBV19
CASSSATSGRSYEQYF
TGTGCCAGTAGTAGCGCAACTAGCGGACGGTCCTACGAGCAGTACTTC
>TRBD1|TRBJ1-5|many|TRBV7-9
CASSLEGALGPQHF
TGTGCCAGCAGCTTAGAGGGGGCCCTAGGGCCCCAGCATTTT
>NA|TRBJ2-7|many|TRBV15
CATSLGRAYEQYF
TGTGCCACCAGCCTCGGGCGGGCCTACGAGCAGTACTTC
>NA|TRBJ2-1|NA|TRBV6-2/TRBV6-3
CASSPLISGVGNEQFF
TGTGCCAGCAGTCCCCTGATTAGCGGAGTCGGGAATGAGCAGTTCTTT
>TRBD2|TRBJ2-2|few|TRBV11-3
CASSPFPGTSGRGGELFF
TGTGCCAGCAGCCCCTTTCCCGGGACTAGCGGGAGAGGAGGGGAGCTGTTTTTT
>TRBD2|TRBJ2-1|NA|TRBV7-3
CASSRLAGEDEQFF
TGTGCCAGCAGCCGACTAGCGGGAGAGGATGAGCAGTTCTTC
>TRBD1|TRBJ2-2|NA|TRBV7-2
CASSPTGFVTGELFF
TGTGCCAGCAGCCCGACAGGGTTTGTCACCGGGGAGCTGTTTTTT
>NA|TRBJ2-1|many|TRBV11-2
CASSLAGEGQFF
TGTGCCAGCAGCTTAGCGGGCGAAGGGCAGTTCTTC
>NA|TRBJ2-1|few|TRBV28
CASTSLNGGSYNEQFF
TGTGCCAGCACCTCCCTAAATGGGGGCTCCTACAATGAGCAGTTCTTC